Sequencing of this T cell receptor (beta chain) was carried out in a study of T cell responses to AZD1222 COVID-19 vaccine. Note on this clone: Its antigen is unidentified.

CDR1 SGHNT and CDR2 YYREEE come from the germline V gene (reference sequence). The CDR3 is 15 residues long. Losses at the gene ends were 3 bases for V and 6 bases for J; bases not matched to a gene: 8. The analysis combined second doses at about 4 or about 12 weeks. The study, taken as a whole, reports: Of the AZD1222 recipients, only six or seven were seropositive at baseline. Regions 160-218 and 743-854 held dominance among vaccine-associated CD4 TCRs, which spanned spike.

Only in-frame clones appear in the TCRdb table, and some are missing; sequencing was by immunoSEQ multiplex PCR. The sample carries 250,000 to 300,000 clones, 90% to 95% recorded once. The chain couples TRBV5-4 to TRBJ2-2, with TRBD2 matching 7 bases. The TCR originated in an adult who received the AZD1222 COVID-19 vaccine. The source was peripheral blood, collected 28 days after the second AZD1222 dose. The CDR3 region is CASSYKRDGAGELFF. The CDR3 nucleotides read TGTGCCAGCAGCTACAAGCGGGATGGGGCCGGGGAGCTGTTTTTT.